This T cell receptor (beta chain) emerged from a study of CD8+CD57+ T cells in acquired aplastic anemia. This clonotype was counted ten times or more. Its antigen is unidentified. Study-level points and caveats: Patients and controls were not found to differ significantly in CD8+ Simpson's diversity.

Patients selected for sequencing had displayed CD8+CD57+ cell expansion by flow cytometry. V was clipped by 0 bases and J by 0 bases, with 7 bases between them. Looked up from germline, CDR1 is SGHRS and CDR2 is YFSETQ. CDR3 length: 15 amino acids. Both TCR beta VDJ combination and CDR3 sequence profiling were carried out. Genomic DNA was the template for this profiling. TCRdb used MiXCR to reprocess the reads, holding one entry per CDR3 protein. Counted here are some 120,000 distinct CDR3 sequences, over 30% occurring once; the ten biggest clones make up around 2.5%. The TCR sequence derives from a human donor with aplastic anemia. This sequence joins TRBV5-1 and TRBJ1-3; D gene ambiguous. The specimen sequenced was sorted CD4+, CD8+, or CD8+CD57+ T cells (not recorded which) from PBMCs. The CDR3 loop reads CASSLVSDSGNTIYF. CDR3 DNA sequence: TGCGCCAGCAGCTTGGTGTCAGACTCTGGAAACACCATATATTTT.